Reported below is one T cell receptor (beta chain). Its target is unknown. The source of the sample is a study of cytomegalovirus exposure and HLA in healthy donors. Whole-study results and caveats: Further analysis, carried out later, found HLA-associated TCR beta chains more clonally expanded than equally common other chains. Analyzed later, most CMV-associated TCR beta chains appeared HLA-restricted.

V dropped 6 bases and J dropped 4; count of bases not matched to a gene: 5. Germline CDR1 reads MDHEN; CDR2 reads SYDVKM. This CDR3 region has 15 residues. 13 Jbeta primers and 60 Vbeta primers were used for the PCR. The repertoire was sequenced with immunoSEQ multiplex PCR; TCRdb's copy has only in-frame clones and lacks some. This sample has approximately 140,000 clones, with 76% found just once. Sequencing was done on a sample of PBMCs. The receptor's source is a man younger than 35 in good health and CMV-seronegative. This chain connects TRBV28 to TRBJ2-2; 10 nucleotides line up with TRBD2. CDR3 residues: CASSPSGRGTGELFF. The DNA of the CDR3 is TGTGCCAGCAGCCCGAGCGGGAGGGGCACCGGGGAGCTGTTTTTT.